This entry lists 29 T cell receptor beta chains sequenced from one sample in a study of OX40 agonist ivuxolimab in advanced cancers. Data came from immunoSEQ multiplex PCR; TCRdb stores just in-frame clones and leaves some out. Of 35,000 to 40,000 clones in the sample, 80% to 95% were seen once. The source was CD4+ or CD8+ T cells sorted from blood, collected in a trial of the OX40 agonist ivuxolimab. These receptor sequences come from an adult with an advanced solid tumor such as melanoma, head and neck, liver or kidney cancer.

This clone came up a few times. The chain carries TRBV6-5 and TRBJ2-1; the D is unclear. Germline CDR1 is MNHEY and CDR2 is SVGAGI. The CDR3 consists of 12 residues. Trimming pared 6 bases from V and 4 bases from J, leaving 7 bases between. CDR3 protein: CASSPPYNEQFF. CDR3 nucleotides: TGTGCCAGCAGCCCCCCTTACAATGAGCAGTTCTTC.

This clone has a handful of counts. V is TRBV19 and J is TRBJ2-2; 7 bases are a match to TRBD2. Losses at the gene ends were 8 bases for V and 2 bases for J; bases not matched to a gene: 11. Germline V gene data show CDR1 as LNHDA and CDR2 as SQIVND (reference sequence). This CDR3 has 16 residues. The CDR3 region is CASRREPYDNTGELFF. DNA for the CDR3: TGTGCCAGTCGGCGGGAGCCATACGACAACACCGGGGAGCTGTTTTTT. The variable domain in full, with the rest retrieved from reference TRBV19 and TRBJ2-2, is DGGITQSPKYLFRKEGQNVTLSCEQNLNHDAMYWYRQDPGQGLRLIYYSQIVNDFQKGDIAEGYSVSREKKESFPLTVTSAQKNPTAFYLCASRREPYDNTGELFFGEGSRLTVL.

In its sample, this clone is large (0.1 to 1%). The rearrangement links TRBV6-5 to TRBJ1-4; D gene unclear. V lost 5 bases to trimming and J lost 8 bases, with 18 bases between them. The length of the CDR3 is 15 residues. Germline CDR1 and CDR2: MNHEY and SVGAGI. The CDR3 sequence: CASSPQEAMEEKLFF. DNA of the CDR3: TGTGCCAGCAGTCCTCAGGAAGCCATGGAGGAAAAACTGTTTTTT.

This chain uses TRBV6-5 with TRBJ2-7; 11 positions agree with TRBD2. CDR1 and CDR2 (germline): MNHEY, SVGAGI. V dropped 5 bases and J dropped 5; count of bases not matched to a gene: 8. The CDR3 runs to 15 residues. CDR3 residues: CASSPASGRFHEQYF. CDR3 nucleotides: TGTGCCAGCAGTCCCGCTAGCGGGAGGTTCCACGAGCAGTACTTC.

This chain uses TRBV6-5 with TRBJ1-2; 7 bases are shared with TRBD1. The V gene's germline CDR1 is MNHEY and CDR2 SVGAGI. The J segment lost 0 bases and the V segment lost 8 bases, leaving 9 bases of the junction unmatched. This CDR3 is 15 amino acids long. CDR3 residues: CASLPRTGPNYGYTF. The DNA of the CDR3 is TGTGCCAGCTTACCTAGGACAGGCCCTAACTATGGCTACACCTTC.

The V call is TRBV7-2, the J call TRBJ2-7; TRBD2 aligns across 7 bases. The V gene end was trimmed by 2 bases and the J gene end by 5 bases; junction bases not matched to a gene: 3. The CDR3 spans 13 residues. Germline values: CDR1 SGHTA, CDR2 FQGNSA. In DNA, the CDR3 is TGTGCCAGCAGCTTATTGGGACTAAACGAGCAGTACGTC. Its translation: CASSLLGLNEQYV.

The chain combines TRBV5-6 with TRBJ2-3; D unresolved. Germline values: CDR1 SGHDT, CDR2 YYEEEE. V lost 0 bases and J lost 2, with 7 bases in between. The CDR3 sequence is 14 residues long. Here the CDR3 reads CASSLDTTTDTQYF. The DNA for the CDR3 is TGTGCCAGCAGCTTGGATACCACCACAGATACGCAGTATTTT.

This CDR3 reads CASSEAGRDEAFF. CDR3 bases: TGTGCCAGCAGTGAAGCGGGCCGCGATGAAGCTTTCTTT. The V and J genes are TRBV2 and TRBJ1-1, with D unclear. The germline V and J ends were trimmed by 0 bases and 7 bases, with 9 bases remaining between them. The length of the CDR3 is 13 residues. Germline CDR1 is SNHLY and CDR2 is FYNNEI.

The chain has TRBV27 and TRBJ2-3; either TRBD1 or TRBD2 may supply D (5 bases each). V was cut by 5 bases and J by 0 bases, with 9 bases left in between. The CDR3 contains 14 residues. From germline, CDR1 is MNHEY and CDR2 SMNVEV (reference sequence). CDR3 DNA: TGTGCCAGCAGTCGGGACCGGAGCACAGATACGCAGTATTTT. Its translation: CASSRDRSTDTQYF.

The rearrangement joins TRBV4-1 to TRBJ2-5, with TRBD2 matching over 14 bases. Germline CDR1 MGHRA, CDR2 YSYEKL. CDR3 length equals 17 residues. V dropped 1 base and J dropped 5; count of bases not matched to a gene: 6. CDR3 nucleotide sequence: TGCGCCAGCAGCCAAGGACTAGCGGGAGGGCTTTGGGAGACCCAGTACTTC. Protein: CASSQGLAGGLWETQYF.

The rearrangement links TRBV5-4 to TRBJ2-7, with TRBD2 identical over 13 bases. CDR3 length equals 16 residues. Germline V CDR1 and CDR2: SGHNT, YYREEE (reference sequence). The V and J ends lost 0 bases and 2 bases, in that order; junction bases with no gene match: 2. The DNA for the CDR3 is TGTGCCAGCAGCTTGGGGACTAGCGGGGGCGCCTACGAGCAGTACGTC. This translates into CASSLGTSGGAYEQYV.

This clone came up once. The V gene is TRBV19, the J gene TRBJ1-5, with a tentative D call TRBD1 (5 bases). V gave up 3 bases and J gave up 5 bases, with 14 bases separating them. CDR3 size: 15 residues. CDR1 and CDR2 from the germline V gene are LNHDA and SQIVND (reference sequence). The CDR3 DNA reads as TGTGCCAGTAGTATGGGGGGAATGGTCGATCAGCCCCAGCATTTT. Amino acid sequence: CASSMGGMVDQPQHF. The whole variable domain, filled in from reference TRBV19 and TRBJ1-5, reads DGGITQSPKYLFRKEGQNVTLSCEQNLNHDAMYWYRQDPGQGLRLIYYSQIVNDFQKGDIAEGYSVSREKKESFPLTVTSAQKNPTAFYLCASSMGGMVDQPQHFGDGTRLSIL.

In this sample, this clone turned up once. V gene TRBV14 combines with J gene TRBJ1-2; D not certain. Trimming took 0 bases from V and 4 from J, leaving 12 bases between them. Germline V CDR1 and CDR2: SGHDN, FVKESK. CDR3 length: 15 residues. The chain's CDR3 is CASSQEISPIYGYTF. In DNA, the CDR3 is TGTGCCAGCAGCCAAGAAATATCCCCCATCTATGGCTACACCTTC.

The rearrangement links TRBV7-8 to TRBJ1-2, with 7 nucleotides matching TRBD1. Germline V gives CDR1 SGHVS, CDR2 FQNEAQ. V was pared by 7 bases and J by 0 bases, with 8 bases of the junction left unmatched. CDR3 length equals 15 residues. The CDR3 sequence is CASTRQGETNYGYTF. The CDR3 DNA follows: TGTGCCAGCACCCGGCAGGGGGAAACTAACTATGGCTACACCTTC. Combining the CDR3 with reference TRBV7-8 and TRBJ1-2 gives the whole variable domain GAGVSQSPRYKVAKRGQDVALRCDPISGHVSLFWYQQALGQGPEFLTYFQNEAQLDKSGLPSDRFFAERPEGSVSTLKIQRTQQEDSAVYLCASTRQGETNYGYTFGSGTRLTVV.

The chain carries TRBV28 and TRBJ2-3, with TRBD2 matching 9 bases. This CDR3 region has 16 residues. Germline V CDR1 and CDR2: MDHEN, SYDVKM. Trimming cost V 5 bases and J 2 bases; bases outside gene matches: 8. The CDR3 spells CASSPRVAGVTDTQYF. The DNA of the CDR3 is TGTGCCAGCAGTCCCCGGGTAGCGGGGGTCACAGATACGCAGTATTTT. Based on the CDR3 plus reference TRBV28 and TRBJ2-3, the full variable domain is DVKVTQSSRYLVKRTGEKVFLECVQDMDHENMFWYRQDPGLGLRLIYFSYDVKMKEKGDIPEGYSVSREKKERFSLILESASTNQTSMYLCASSPRVAGVTDTQYFGPGTRLTVL.

V gene TRBV4-2 combines with J gene TRBJ2-2; no reliable D call. The CDR3 is 16 residues long. CDR1 and CDR2 (germline): LGHNA, YNFKEQ. The V end was cut by 3 bases, the J end by 4 bases, with 15 bases between. The CDR3 sequence: CASSQDWQPLTGELFF. The CDR3 coding sequence is TGTGCCAGCAGCCAGGATTGGCAGCCACTCACCGGGGAGCTGTTTTTT.

V usage is TRBV6-5 and J usage is TRBJ2-3; D unclear. The CDR3 loop spans 13 amino acids. Trimming took 2 bases from V and 2 from J, leaving 5 bases between them. From germline, CDR1 is MNHEY and CDR2 SVGAGI. The CDR3 protein is CASSYVSTDTQYF. CDR3 sequence (DNA): TGTGCCAGCAGTTACGTCTCCACAGATACGCAGTATTTT.

J is TRBJ1-3 and V is TRBV4-3; no clear D. The CDR3 is 15 amino acids. Deletions cut 1 base from V and 4 bases from J, with 11 bases between. Germline CDR1 is LGHNA and CDR2 is YSLEER. The CDR3: CASSQVAEAGNTIYF. The CDR3 coding sequence is TGCGCCAGCAGCCAAGTCGCCGAGGCAGGAAACACCATATATTTT.

This chain joins TRBV7-6 and TRBJ1-4, with TRBD1 matching over 9 bases. This CDR3 has 14 residues. Germline V gene sequence: CDR1 SGHVS, CDR2 FNYEAQ. V shed 4 bases and J 8 bases; nucleotides not matched to a gene: 5. CDR3 bases: TGTGCCAGCAGCTCCGGGACAGGGCACGAAAAACTGTTTTTT. As protein: CASSSGTGHEKLFF.

V is TRBV10-2 and J is TRBJ1-1; D uncertain. The CDR3 consists of 15 residues. The V gene's germline CDR1 is WSHSY and CDR2 SAAADI. Trimming stripped 6 bases from V and 1 base from J, with 15 bases between. The CDR3 DNA reads as TGCGCCAGCAGATCTTATTCGGACGGGAACACTGAAGCTTTCTTT. This translates into CASRSYSDGNTEAFF.

To note about this clone: Relative to the germline gene, one junction end is altered; a read error may explain this. This sequence joins TRBV11-3 and TRBJ2-1, with TRBD2 as a possible D gene (5 bases). This CDR3 spans 13 amino acids. Germline V CDR1 and CDR2: SGHNT, YENEEA. In DNA form, the CDR3 reads TGTGCCAGCAGCCTAGAGGGAAACAATGAGCAGTTCTTC. Translating gives CASSLEGNNEQFF.

This chain uses TRBV9 with TRBJ2-1; D is ambiguous. Per germline, CDR1 SGDLS and CDR2 YYNGEE. V lost 0 bases, J lost 1 base, and 11 bases lay in between. CDR3 length: 16 residues. CDR3: CASSVGGSWSYNEQFF. As DNA, the CDR3 is TGTGCCAGCAGCGTAGGAGGTAGTTGGTCCTACAATGAGCAGTTCTTC.

The chain carries TRBV2 and TRBJ2-2; no clear D gene. The germline gives CDR1 SNHLY, CDR2 FYNNEI. Trimming took off 3 bases at V and 1 base at J, with 15 bases between the two ends. The CDR3 covers 17 residues. The CDR3 DNA reads as TGTGCCAGCAGTGACTATGGACCCTCCGGGAACACCGGGGAGCTGTTTTTT. It yields the protein CASSDYGPSGNTGELFF.

The J gene is TRBJ2-7, the V gene TRBV10-3; the match to TRBD1 covers 8 bases. Germline CDR1 ENHRY, CDR2 SYGVKD. This CDR3 spans 15 amino acids. The junction had 11 bases not matched to a gene; V was cut back by 10 bases and J by 0 bases. CDR3 nucleotides: TGTGCCACGCGACCGACAGGGGATCCCTCCTACGAGCAGTACGTC. This sequence encodes CATRPTGDPSYEQYV.

DNA of the CDR3: TGTGCCAGCAGTTTATCCCCGGGTCTAAACTATGGCTACACCTTC. It translates to CASSLSPGLNYGYTF. This chain connects TRBV27 to TRBJ1-2; D remains ambiguous. The CDR3 has 15 residues. Germline V gene sequence: CDR1 MNHEY, CDR2 SMNVEV (reference sequence). V was trimmed by 0 bases and J by 2 bases, leaving 10 bases between them.

This chain uses TRBV28 with TRBJ2-7; D is perhaps TRBD1 or TRBD2 (5 bases each). CDR1 is MDHEN and CDR2 is SYDVKM in the germline V gene. With 7 bases removed from V and 12 bases from J, the gap between germline ends came to 19 bases. The CDR3 loop spans 12 amino acids. CDR3 amino acids: CASTLGTQGVYF. The CDR3 DNA follows: TGTGCCAGCACCCTTGGGACCCAAGGGGTGTACTTC.

The chain is built from TRBV7-2 and TRBJ2-2, with D tentatively TRBD2 (5 bases). This CDR3 comprises 15 residues. V was clipped by 1 base and J by 5 bases, with 11 bases between them. The germline V gene encodes CDR1 SGHTA and CDR2 FQGNSA. The chain's CDR3 is CASSLVGVGTGELFF. CDR3 coding DNA: TGTGCCAGCAGCTTAGTGGGAGTAGGGACCGGGGAGCTGTTTTTT.

The chain has TRBV2 and TRBJ1-2; D call uncertain. The CDR3 is made up of 15 amino acids. The V gene's germline CDR1 is SNHLY and CDR2 FYNNEI. V was trimmed by 6 bases and J by 2 bases, leaving 16 bases between them. CDR3 nucleotide sequence: TGTGCCAGCAGACTTACTCCAGGCGAGAACTATGGCTACACCTTC. This translates into CASRLTPGENYGYTF. The full variable domain, rest sourced from reference TRBV2 and TRBJ1-2, is EPEVTQTPSHQVTQMGQEVILRCVPISNHLYFYWYRQILGQKVEFLVSFYNNEISEKSEIFDDQFSVERPDGSNFTLKIRSTKLEDSAMYFCASRLTPGENYGYTFGSGTRLTVV.

The chain couples TRBV5-6 to TRBJ1-5; a weak D match, TRBD1 (6 bases). Germline CDR1 and CDR2: SGHDT and YYEEEE. Trimming left V 4 bases short and J 4 bases short, with 9 bases between. CDR3 length equals 13 residues. The CDR3 sequence is CASSEQGNQPQHF. The CDR3 DNA is TGTGCCAGCAGCGAACAGGGTAATCAGCCCCAGCATTTT.